What follows describes a single TCR beta chain. These data originate in a study of cytomegalovirus exposure and HLA in healthy donors. Primers: 60 Vbeta forward and 13 Jbeta reverse. Assay: immunoSEQ multiplex PCR; the TCRdb copy retains only in-frame clones and omits some. The sample has under 200,000 clones, around 78% seen once. CDR3 length: 16 residues. The V and J genes are TRBV21-1 and TRBJ1-5; TRBD1 is the table's D call and was not checked against the DNA. TRBV21-1 is termed a pseudogene. The sequence was obtained from a man aged 25-40 years in good health and CMV-seronegative. Sequenced sample: PBMCs. CDR3 amino acids: CASSKCCRNSNQPQHF. CDR3 sequence (DNA): TGTGCCAGCAGCAAATGTTGCAGGAATAGCAATCAGCCCCAGCATTTT.